These T cell receptor beta chains were read from a single sample in a study of shared clonotypes between healthy human individuals. Clones were sequenced by immunoSEQ multiplex PCR, and TCRdb holds only the in-frame ones, with some missing. The sample shows under 1,900,000 clones, 98% to 99% of them seen only once. Source material: naive CD4+ T cells sorted from blood. These receptors originate from a man aged 25 to 40 in good health. CDR3s include the opening cysteine and the closing phenylalanine or tryptophan. The D gene is left open where the match is weak. Size is stated for part of the rows, as once, few or many counts, or as a class when the clone is expanded.

v_call,clone_size,d_call,j_call,cdr3_aa,cdr3_nt
TRBV5-1,NA,NA,TRBJ2-2,CASSSNPDTGELFF,TGCGCCAGCAGCTCAAACCCGGACACCGGGGAGCTGTTTTTT
TRBV7-9,once,NA,TRBJ1-1,CASSLVEGTNTEAFF,TGTGCCAGCAGCTTAGTAGAGGGAACCAACACTGAAGCTTTCTTT
TRBV5-1,NA,NA,TRBJ2-7,CASSRGRSYEQYF,TGCGCCAGCAGCCGGGGACGGTCCTACGAGCAGTACTTC
TRBV5-1,NA,TRBD2,TRBJ2-1,CASSTGLAGIYNEQFF,TGCGCCAGCAGCACAGGACTAGCGGGCATCTACAATGAGCAGTTCTTC
TRBV19,NA,NA,TRBJ1-5,CASSPFSGAVSNQPQHF,TGTGCCAGTAGTCCCTTTTCGGGGGCGGTCAGCAATCAGCCCCAGCATTTT
TRBV9,NA,TRBD2,TRBJ2-5,CASSPPRGSGSRETQYF,TGTGCCAGCAGCCCCCCGCGGGGGAGCGGGAGTCGAGAGACCCAGTACTTC
TRBV9,NA,NA,TRBJ2-2,CASSPRTRNTGELFF,TGTGCCAGCAGCCCCCGGACTCGGAACACCGGGGAGCTGTTTTTT
TRBV5-1,few,NA,TRBJ2-7,CASTDRGAYEQYF,TGCGCCAGCACCGACCGGGGAGCCTACGAGCAGTACTTC
TRBV5-4,once,NA,TRBJ2-7,CASSSDGEQYF,TGTGCCAGCAGCTCCGATGGGGAGCAGTACTTC
TRBV29-1,NA,TRBD2,TRBJ2-7,CSVGGPGGASEQYF,TGCAGCGTGGGAGGCCCGGGGGGGGCTTCCGAGCAGTACTTC
TRBV18,NA,NA,TRBJ2-3,CASSPVDGHSTDTQYF,TGTGCCAGCTCACCCGTGGACGGACATAGCACAGATACGCAGTATTTT
TRBV10-3,NA,NA,TRBJ1-5,CATEGGLESNQPQHF,TGTGCCACCGAGGGGGGGCTGGAGAGCAATCAGCCCCAGCATTTT
TRBV5-5,NA,NA,TRBJ2-2,CASSLGPTSGELFF,TGTGCCAGCAGCTTGGGTCCGACCTCCGGGGAGCTGTTTTTT
TRBV5-1,NA,NA,TRBJ2-3,CASSAYGTSTDTQYF,TGCGCCAGCAGCGCGTACGGGACTAGCACAGATACGCAGTATTTT
TRBV6-6,once,NA,TRBJ2-3,CASRGQRTSTDTQYF,TGTGCCAGCAGAGGGCAAAGGACTAGCACAGATACGCAGTATTTT
TRBV19,NA,NA,TRBJ1-5,CASSMMNQPQHF,TGTGCCAGTAGTATGATGAATCAGCCCCAGCATTTT
TRBV7-2,NA,NA,TRBJ1-1,CASSLDASNTEAFF,TGTGCCAGCAGCTTAGACGCGTCAAACACTGAAGCTTTCTTT
TRBV10-3,NA,TRBD2,TRBJ2-1,CAITSVYNEQFF,TGTGCTATTACTAGCGTTTACAATGAGCAGTTCTTC
TRBV7-8,NA,NA,TRBJ2-1,CASSGPLEDYRDEQFF,TGTGCCAGCAGCGGTCCACTGGAGGACTATAGGGATGAGCAGTTCTTC
TRBV9,NA,NA,TRBJ2-2,CASTRTANTGELFF,TGTGCCAGCACCCGGACTGCTAACACCGGGGAGCTGTTTTTT
TRBV5-1,NA,NA,TRBJ1-1,CASSFTRSMNTEAFF,TGCGCCAGCAGCTTTACAAGGTCCATGAACACTGAAGCTTTCTTT
TRBV27,NA,TRBD1,TRBJ2-1,CASSSPVAGGHEQFF,TGTGCCAGCAGTTCCCCCGTGGCAGGGGGCCATGAGCAGTTCTTC
TRBV5-8,NA,NA,TRBJ2-3,CAGGRGTDTQYF,TGTGCCGGGGGGCGGGGAACAGATACGCAGTATTTT